A single sample gave rise to the 13 T cell receptor beta chains below, sequenced in a study of T cells in Graves' hyperthyroidism and ophthalmopathy. Amplification yielded TCR beta CDR3 regions, with RNA transcripts as the source. HTBI primers were employed in a first-round RT-PCR of the TCR CDR3. TCRdb called the multiplex PCR reads again in MiXCR, with one record for every CDR3 protein. The table records around 690,000 distinct CDR3 sequences, less than 25% of them present only once. Sample: blood. Receptor source: a man aged 25 to 40 with Graves' ophthalmopathy.

The V gene is TRBV4-1, the J gene TRBJ2-5, with D perhaps TRBD2 (5 bases). CDR3 size: 14 residues. Germline V gene lookup returns CDR1 MGHRA and CDR2 YSYEKL. The V and J ends lost 4 bases and 5 bases respectively, with 14 bases between them. The CDR3 loop reads CASSLLPGVETQYF. The CDR3 DNA reads as TGCGCCAGCAGCCTCCTCCCCGGGGTCGAGACCCAGTACTTC.

The J gene is TRBJ2-3, the V gene TRBV27, with 9 bases aligning to TRBD2. Germline V CDR1 and CDR2: MNHEY, SMNVEV (reference sequence). The CDR3 totals 17 residues. V was clipped by 0 bases and J by 3 bases; unmatched bases: 7. The CDR3 DNA sequence: TGTGCCAGCAGTTTATCGATAGGGCTAGCGGGAACAGATACGCAGTATTTT. Translating it yields CASSLSIGLAGTDTQYF.

V gene TRBV28 combines with J gene TRBJ1-1, with 7 bases that match TRBD1. Germline V gives CDR1 MDHEN, CDR2 SYDVKM. This CDR3 is built from 14 residues. The trim removed 6 bases at V and 4 bases at J, leaving 8 bases unmatched. DNA for the CDR3: TGTGCCAGCAGGCGGATAGGGGGCGGCACTGAAGCTTTCTTT. It translates to CASRRIGGGTEAFF.

This rearrangement joins TRBV6-2 or TRBV6-3 to TRBJ2-2; the D gene is possibly TRBD2 (5 bases). From germline, CDR1 is MNHEY and CDR2 SVGEGT. The CDR3 has 13 residues. The V end lost 0 bases, the J end lost 7 bases, and 6 bases lay between the germline ends. CDR3 nucleotides: TGTGCCAGCAGTTACTCGGAGGTCGGGGAGCTGTTTTTT. Amino acid sequence: CASSYSEVGELFF.

The chain has TRBV28 and TRBJ2-2, with 9 bases fitting TRBD2. Looked up from germline, CDR1 is MDHEN and CDR2 is SYDVKM. The CDR3 extends over 15 amino acids. V lost 6 bases, J lost 0 bases, and 2 bases stayed unmatched. The DNA for the CDR3 is TGTGCCAGCAGGACTAGCGGTACGAACACCGGGGAGCTGTTTTTT. The encoded protein is CASRTSGTNTGELFF.

The rearrangement links TRBV4-1 to TRBJ2-2, with a tentative D call TRBD2 (6 bases). V dropped 5 bases and J dropped 4 bases, with 14 bases sitting between them. Germline-derived CDR1 and CDR2 are MGHRA and YSYEKL. This CDR3 has 15 amino acids. The CDR3 reads CASSYLEGPTGELFF. As DNA, the CDR3 is TGCGCCAGCAGCTACCTGGAGGGCCCCACCGGGGAGCTGTTTTTT.

This sequence joins TRBV28 and TRBJ2-7; 8 bases agree with TRBD2. V shed 7 bases, J shed 6 bases, and the junction held 14 bases outside the gene matches. Per the germline V gene, CDR1 is MDHEN and CDR2 is SYDVKM. The CDR3 totals 15 residues. CDR3 loop: CASMIPGTRGPEQYF. The CDR3 DNA sequence: TGTGCCAGCATGATCCCCGGGACTAGAGGCCCCGAGCAGTACTTC.

This clonotype occurred a few times. CDR3 nucleotides: TGCAGCGTTGGGCGGGGAGCCGGAAACACCATATATTTT. It encodes CSVGRGAGNTIYF. The chain employs TRBV29-1 and TRBJ1-3; D is undetermined. CDR3 length: 13 amino acids. Germline V gene data show CDR1 as SQVTM and CDR2 as ANQGSEA. V lost 4 bases and J 4 bases, leaving 11 bases between the germline ends.

The rearrangement uses TRBV6-1 and TRBJ2-7; the D call may be TRBD1 or TRBD2 (5 bases each). CDR3 length: 13 residues. The V end was cut by 2 bases, the J end by 5 bases, with 10 bases between. Per the germline V gene, CDR1 is MNHNS and CDR2 is SASEGT. The CDR3 nucleotides are TGTGCCAGCAGTGAATCAGGGAGCGACGAGCAGTACTTC. This translates into CASSESGSDEQYF.

The chain uses TRBV10-3 and TRBJ2-5, with D unclear. Germline CDR1 and CDR2: ENHRY and SYGVKD. CDR3 length: 13 residues. V lost 3 bases to trimming and J lost 7 bases, with 12 bases between them. The CDR3 nucleotides are TGTGCCATCAGTGATGCTAGTGACGTGACCCAGTACTTC. This codes for CAISDASDVTQYF.

This clonotype was seen a few times. The V call is TRBV27, the J call TRBJ2-2, with unresolved D. Trimming took off 1 base at V and 5 bases at J, with 11 bases between the two ends. This CDR3 region has 15 residues. Germline CDR1 and CDR2: MNHEY and SMNVEV (reference sequence). CDR3 nucleotides: TGTGCCAGCAGTTTATACCCGGTGGGGACCGGGGAGCTGTTTTTT. Translation: CASSLYPVGTGELFF.

This clonotype turned up a few times. The chain employs TRBV11-3 and TRBJ2-7; a weak D match, TRBD2 (5 bases). Trimming stripped 5 bases from V and 2 bases from J, with 13 bases between. The CDR3 is made up of 14 amino acids. CDR1 is SGHNT and CDR2 is YENEEA in the germline V gene. DNA of the CDR3: TGTGCCAGCAGCCCCATTGCGGGCCCCTACGAGCAGTACTTC. Its translation is CASSPIAGPYEQYF.

To note about this clonotype: Germline is not matched at one junction end, which may reflect a read error. This chain links TRBV3-1 with TRBJ1-4; D gene unclear. This CDR3 is built from 14 residues. Germline V lookup: CDR1 LGHDT, CDR2 YNNKEL (reference sequence). The CDR3 nucleotides are TGTGCCAGCAGTCAAGGGTCCCCAAGGGAAAAACTGTTTTTT. Its translation: CASSQGSPREKLFF.